This paragraph covers one TCR beta chain sequence. Original analysis: Estimation of nucleated cell counts relied on the amplification of reference gene primers. Produced via immunoSEQ multiplex PCR; TCRdb's table is partial and in-frame only. For V, J and clone size, that table is used; D and trimming come from the DNA. The data contain about 77,000 clones, 70% to 80% of them singletons. The data belong to a study of blood T cell repertoires in COVID-19. Whole-study context: The study drew acute and convalescent COVID-19 samples from the United States, Italy and Spain. In each case, the material was cDNA or gDNA derived from T cells, B-cell-depleted T cells, or PBMCs.

CDR3 size: 12 residues. CDR1 and CDR2 (germline): SEHNR, FQNEAQ (reference sequence). V lost 7 bases and J 6 bases, leaving 10 bases between the germline ends. This TCR came from a man between 65 and 85 years old with active or convalescent COVID-19. Sequencing input: peripheral blood. The chain has TRBV7-9 and TRBJ2-1; D is unresolved. CDR3 DNA: TGTGCCAGCACTCTGGTAGCCAATGAGCAGTTCTTC. This sequence encodes CASTLVANEQFF.